These T cell receptor beta chains were read from a single sample in a study of sequential checkpoint blockade in melanoma. Assay used: immunoSEQ multiplex PCR; TCRdb lists only in-frame clones, some missing. The sample has some 13,000 clones; 55% to 75% are singletons. This specimen was CD8+ T cells sorted from blood (inferred from file names), taken from a patient given nivolumab and ipilimumab in sequence. The receptors originated from a human donor with melanoma. Both conserved end residues are part of each CDR3. The order of the fields is V gene, J gene, CDR3 protein.

TRBV6-6	TRBJ2-1	CASSYSTGSYNEQFF
TRBV19	TRBJ2-5	CASGGTERERAETQYF
TRBV13	TRBJ2-2	CASSFRRGAGGGELFF
TRBV19	TRBJ1-5	CASSAPGDSQPQHF
TRBV27	TRBJ2-5	CASSLWSGVQETQYF
TRBV6-1	TRBJ2-7	CASSEYREPSYEQYF
TRBV10-3	TRBJ2-7	CAIRDSGGYYEQYF
TRBV4-2	TRBJ2-1	CASSQSNNEQFF
TRBV5-6	TRBJ1-1	CASSPGRGEAFF
TRBV27	TRBJ1-1	CASSLTGNTEAFF
TRBV9	TRBJ2-1	CASSVGTSGRHNEQFF
TRBV7-3	TRBJ2-5	CASSPGGGRETQYF
TRBV6-5	TRBJ1-5	CASRDREGSNQPQHF
TRBV5-6	TRBJ1-5	CASSSSSFSPQHF
TRBV9	TRBJ2-1	CASSETGIGYNEQFF
TRBV4-2	TRBJ2-3	CASSQVGTSADTQYF
TRBV15	TRBJ1-5	CATSWTGFGQPQHF
TRBV19	TRBJ1-1	CASSLGKNTEAFF
TRBV23-1	TRBJ2-1	CASIYEQFF
TRBV30	TRBJ1-2	CAWSSYGYGYTF
TRBV5-1	TRBJ2-7	CASSLTSGSSYEQYF
TRBV7-8	TRBJ1-2	CASRGVGKGETNYDYGYTF
TRBV6-5	TRBJ2-7	CASSWTSGRYEQYF
TRBV7-3	TRBJ2-3	CASSLVARDTQYF
TRBV19	TRBJ1-5	CASSVNLWGDQPQHF
TRBV19	TRBJ2-1	CASSALAGGYNEQFF
TRBV7-2	TRBJ1-2	CASSLGSEGTNSNYGYTF
TRBV5-4	TRBJ1-1	CASSFVGGGMNTEAFF
TRBV7-2	TRBJ2-1	CASSLWGLAENEQFF
TRBV5-6	TRBJ2-1	CASSLLRTGGNEQFF
TRBV9	TRBJ1-2	CASSAQSGRSDGYTF
TRBV9	TRBJ2-1	CASSVVGGGPQFF
TRBV9	TRBJ2-5	CASSAGQGARETQYF
TRBV7-9	TRBJ2-3	CASSLPTGTRETTDTQYF
TRBV7-2	TRBJ1-4	CASSLILGTPTNEKLFF
TRBV9	TRBJ2-1	CASSLGGRVYNEQFF
TRBV6-5	TRBJ2-3	CASSYSTGTSTDTQYF
TRBV27	TRBJ1-2	CASGEGGDGYTF
TRBV7-9	TRBJ1-5	CASSSGASNQPQHF
TRBV27	TRBJ2-2	CASSSGSTDTGELFF
TRBV5-6	TRBJ2-7	CASSLLESEEQYF
TRBV18	TRBJ1-1	CASSPFGTGGETEAFF
TRBV7-8	TRBJ2-3	CATRDRAYTDTQYF
TRBV13	TRBJ1-2	CASSLGQGGWDGYTF
TRBV27	TRBJ2-3	CASSLYPGAPDTQYF
TRBV6-1	TRBJ2-5	CASSGVAGGLGQETQYF
TRBV28	TRBJ2-2	CASRPGLAAGELFF
TRBV12-5	NA	CASGPMTGAHEQYF
TRBV7-9	TRBJ1-1	CASSLQGAGTEAFF
TRBV7-3	TRBJ2-2	CASSFRTSGGANTGELFF